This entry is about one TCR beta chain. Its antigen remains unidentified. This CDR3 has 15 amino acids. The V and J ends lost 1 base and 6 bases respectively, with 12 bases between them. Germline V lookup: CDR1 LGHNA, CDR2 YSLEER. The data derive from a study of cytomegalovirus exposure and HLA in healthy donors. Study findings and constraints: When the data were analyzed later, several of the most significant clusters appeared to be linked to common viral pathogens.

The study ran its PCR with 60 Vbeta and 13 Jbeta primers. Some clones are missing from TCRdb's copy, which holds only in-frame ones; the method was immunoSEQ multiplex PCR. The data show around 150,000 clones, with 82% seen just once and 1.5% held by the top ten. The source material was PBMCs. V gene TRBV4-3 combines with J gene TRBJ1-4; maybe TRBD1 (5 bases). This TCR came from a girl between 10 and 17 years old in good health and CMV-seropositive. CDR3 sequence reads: CASSQGGRGDEKLFF. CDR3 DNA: TGCGCCAGCAGCCAAGGCGGAAGGGGCGATGAAAAACTGTTTTTT.